Shown below are 16 T cell receptor beta chains from a single sample sequenced in a study of early T cells in non-severe SARS-CoV-2 infection. Each CDR3 protein is one row after TCRdb ran MiXCR on the 5' RACE reads. The table lists roughly 50,000 distinct CDR3 sequences, 6.5% to 9.5% of them singletons. Sequencing used whole blood. All receptors derive from an adult who was a healthcare worker with PCR-confirmed SARS-CoV-2 infection or an uninfected control (not recorded which).

In its sample, this clonotype was seen a few times. The chain links TRBV3-1 to TRBJ1-2; TRBD1 matches 7 bases. CDR3 length: 12 amino acids. Losses at the gene ends were 4 bases for V and 8 bases for J; bases not matched to a gene: 4. From germline, CDR1 is LGHDT and CDR2 YNNKEL (reference sequence). CDR3 in amino acids: CASSRTGGGYTF. For the CDR3, the DNA is TGTGCCAGCAGCCGGACAGGAGGCGGCTACACCTTC.

This clonotype was seen at least ten times. This rearrangement joins TRBV20-1 to TRBJ2-3, with 12 bases matching TRBD2. Germline V CDR1 and CDR2: DFQATT, SNEGSKA (reference sequence). The CDR3 sequence is 16 residues long. Trimming took 3 bases from V and 4 from J; bases not matched to a gene: 8. CDR3 residues: CSASSSGGARADTQYF. The CDR3 DNA is TGCAGTGCTAGTTCTAGCGGGGGGGCCAGGGCAGATACGCAGTATTTT.

Many counts were recorded for this clonotype. The chain employs TRBV30 and TRBJ2-1; 9 positions agree with TRBD1. J lost 5 bases, V lost 1 base, and 6 bases had no gene match. CDR1 is GTSNPN and CDR2 is SVGIG in the germline V gene (reference sequence). The CDR3 runs to 15 residues. The CDR3 here is CAWSGGTGLNNEQFF. In DNA, the CDR3 is TGTGCCTGGAGTGGGGGGACAGGGCTCAACAATGAGCAGTTCTTC.

In this sample, this clonotype turned up many times. The V gene is TRBV20-1, the J gene TRBJ2-1; no clear D. Trimming removed 0 bases from V and 3 bases from J, with 9 bases in between. The CDR3 has 14 amino acids. Germline loops: CDR1 DFQATT, CDR2 SNEGSKA (reference sequence). In nucleotides, the CDR3 is TGCAGTGCTAGAGATCTACTGGACTACAATGAGCAGTTCTTC. This encodes CSARDLLDYNEQFF.

The chain uses TRBV20-1 and TRBJ2-1; possible D gene TRBD2, 6 bases. Trimming left V 7 bases short and J 6 bases short, with 19 bases between. CDR1 is DFQATT, CDR2 SNEGSKA, per germline (reference sequence). There are 14 residues in the CDR3. The CDR3 spells CSGNRQTGGNEQFF. Written as DNA, the CDR3 is TGCAGTGGCAACAGACAAACCGGGGGCAATGAGCAGTTCTTC.

This clonotype was observed many times. J is TRBJ1-1 and V is TRBV4-3; D unclear. CDR1 LGHNA and CDR2 YSLEER come from the germline V gene. V lost 6 bases and J 4 bases, leaving 6 bases between the germline ends. The CDR3 extends over 11 amino acids. Written as DNA, the CDR3 is TGCGCCAGCAGACGGGGCACTGAAGCTTTCTTT. It is translated as CASRRGTEAFF.

The chain recombines TRBV6-5 with TRBJ1-1; tentative D call: TRBD1 (6 bases). The V end lost 6 bases, the J end lost 0 bases, and 14 bases lay between the germline ends. Germline lookup yields CDR1 MNHEY and CDR2 SVGAGI. This CDR3 spans 15 amino acids. CDR3 coding DNA: TGTGCCAGCAGCCAGGGGCGGGGTATGAACACTGAAGCTTTCTTT. Residues: CASSQGRGMNTEAFF.

This clonotype occurred a few times. The V gene is TRBV12-3 or TRBV12-4, the J gene TRBJ2-2, with D tentatively TRBD1 (5 bases). V lost 3 bases, J lost 6 bases, and 11 bases lay in between. The CDR3 is 14 amino acids. CDR3 nucleotides: TGTGCCAGCAGTTTTCAGGGCGGTGCCGGGGAGCTGTTTTTT. As protein: CASSFQGGAGELFF.

This clonotype was picked up many times. This chain uses TRBV12-3 or TRBV12-4 with TRBJ1-1; D gene uncertain. Trimming removed 6 bases at V and 1 base at J, with 15 bases between. The CDR3 is 15 residues long. For the CDR3, the DNA is TGTGCCAGCAGCCCTCGAAAACTACCGAACACTGAAGCTTTCTTT. Its protein product is CASSPRKLPNTEAFF.

In this sample, this clonotype turned up many times. This chain connects TRBV7-9 to TRBJ2-2, with D unresolved. Trimming left V 5 bases short and J 0 bases short, with 7 bases between. The germline V gene has CDR1 SEHNR and CDR2 FQNEAQ (reference sequence). This CDR3 has 14 residues. CDR3 residues: CASSLVTNTGELFF. CDR3 bases: TGTGCCAGCAGCCTGGTAACGAACACCGGGGAGCTGTTTTTT.

This clonotype has ten or more counts. The chain recombines TRBV29-1 with TRBJ1-1, with D possibly TRBD1 on 5 matching bases. Germline CDR1 SQVTM, CDR2 ANQGSEA. The CDR3 consists of 13 residues. V lost 8 bases, J lost 2 bases, and 15 bases lay in between. CDR3 sequence (DNA): TGCAGCAGTAAATCAGGGACCAACACTGAAGCTTTCTTT. It yields the protein CSSKSGTNTEAFF.

This clonotype was detected many times. This sequence joins TRBV19 and TRBJ1-1, with D tentatively TRBD1 (5 bases). CDR3 length: 13 amino acids. Germline-derived CDR1 and CDR2 are LNHDA and SQIVND (reference sequence). Trimming removed 7 bases from V and 0 bases from J, with 9 bases in between. CDR3 amino acids: CASTLTVNTEAFF. In DNA form, the CDR3 reads TGTGCCAGTACCCTGACAGTGAACACTGAAGCTTTCTTT.

This clonotype was detected ten times or more. The chain couples TRBV2 to TRBJ1-4, with a weak D call TRBD1 (5 bases). This CDR3 spans 12 amino acids. Deletions cut 8 bases from V and 8 bases from J, with 12 bases between. Germline CDR1 and CDR2: SNHLY and FYNNEI. The CDR3 spells CASGRAREKLFF. The CDR3 DNA reads as TGTGCCAGCGGCAGGGCTAGGGAAAAACTGTTTTTT.

In the case of this clonotype: An end of the junction differs from the germline gene, which may be a read error. The chain recombines TRBV4-1 with TRBJ2-5, with TRBD1 matching over 7 bases. Germline lookup yields CDR1 MGHRA and CDR2 YSYEKL. The CDR3 totals 15 residues. The CDR3 DNA is TGCGCCAGCAACCAAGAATCATACAGGGGAGAGACCCAGTACTTC. This encodes CASNQESYRGETQYF.

This clonotype was seen repeatedly, ten times or more. The chain carries TRBV28 and TRBJ1-1, with D possibly being TRBD1 (5 bases). The germline gives CDR1 MDHEN, CDR2 SYDVKM. The CDR3 is 15 amino acids. V dropped 5 bases and J dropped 8 bases, with 21 bases sitting between them. DNA for the CDR3: TGTGCCAGCAGTCCCGGTTCTTCAGGGAAACGGGAAGCTTTCTTT. Translated: CASSPGSSGKREAFF.

This clonotype has at least ten counts. V usage is TRBV20-1 and J usage is TRBJ2-3, with D unclear. CDR1 is DFQATT, CDR2 SNEGSKA, per germline (reference sequence). The ends were cut back, 5 bases at V and 4 bases at J, with 7 bases in the middle. There are 11 residues in the CDR3. The DNA for the CDR3 is TGCAGTGCTGCCACGGCAGATACGCAGTATTTT. It translates to CSAATADTQYF.